The 17 T cell receptor beta chains below come from one sample, sequenced in a study of blood T cell repertoires in COVID-19. Produced via immunoSEQ multiplex PCR; TCRdb's table is partial and in-frame only. The data show 150,000 to 200,000 clones, with about three quarters seen just once and approximately 3% held by the top ten. Sequences were obtained from peripheral blood. These receptors originate from a man between 65 and 85 years old with acute or convalescent COVID-19.

V gene TRBV9 combines with J gene TRBJ2-1, with 10 bases matching TRBD2. The J segment lost 8 bases and the V segment lost 0 bases, leaving 5 bases of the junction unmatched. The CDR3 runs to 15 residues. CDR1 is SGDLS and CDR2 is YYNGEE in the germline V gene. The CDR3 spells CASSVGLAGFDEQFF. In DNA form, the CDR3 reads TGTGCCAGCAGCGTAGGACTAGCGGGTTTTGATGAGCAGTTCTTC.

This clone has just a few counts. The V and J genes are TRBV5-1 and TRBJ1-2, with 8 nucleotides matching TRBD1. From germline, CDR1 is SGHRS and CDR2 YFSETQ. CDR3 length: 13 amino acids. Germline trimming cut 4 bases from V and 7 bases from J; bases unmatched to any gene: 6. CDR3 loop: CASSADRGGGYTF. The CDR3 nucleotides are TGCGCCAGCAGCGCCGACAGGGGTGGTGGCTACACCTTC. The whole variable domain, remainder taken from reference TRBV5-1 and TRBJ1-2, is KAGVTQTPRYLIKTRGQQVTLSCSPISGHRSVSWYQQTPGQGLQFLFEYFSETQRNKGNFPGRFSGRQFSNSRSEMNVSTLELGDSALYLCASSADRGGGYTFGSGTRLTVV.

The rearrangement links TRBV10-3 to TRBJ2-7; 10 nucleotides agree with TRBD1. Germline values: CDR1 ENHRY, CDR2 SYGVKD. With 0 bases clipped from V and 3 bases from J, the junction kept 8 bases outside the gene matches. The CDR3 has 17 residues. Written as DNA, the CDR3 is TGTGCCATCAGTGAGTCTCTCGGGACAGGGGAGTTCTACGAGCAGTACTTC. The encoded protein is CAISESLGTGEFYEQYF.

This clone is a singleton in its sample. This chain connects TRBV4-2 to TRBJ2-7; 10 bases agree with TRBD2. Losses at the gene ends were 1 base for V and 5 bases for J; bases not matched to a gene: 5. Germline V gives CDR1 LGHNA, CDR2 YNFKEQ. CDR3 length equals 15 residues. CDR3: CASSQATSGVHEQYF. The DNA of the CDR3 is TGTGCCAGCAGCCAAGCTACTAGCGGGGTCCACGAGCAGTACTTC.

This clone came up a few times. This chain links TRBV6-6 with TRBJ1-1; D uncertain. Deletions cut 4 bases from V and 1 base from J, with 10 bases between. This CDR3 comprises 14 residues. CDR1 MNHNY and CDR2 SVGAGI come from the germline V gene (reference sequence). CDR3 residues: CASSFTLGNTEAFF. CDR3 nucleotide sequence: TGTGCCAGCAGTTTTACTCTTGGGAACACTGAAGCTTTCTTT.

V usage is TRBV19 and J usage is TRBJ1-3; the D is unclear. CDR1 is LNHDA, CDR2 SQIVND, per germline (reference sequence). The CDR3 is made up of 15 amino acids. Trimming removed 6 bases from V and 2 bases from J, with 14 bases in between. The CDR3 coding sequence is TGTGCCAGTAGGTTACAAGAACATCCTGGAAACACCATATATTTT. Encoded protein: CASRLQEHPGNTIYF.

This clone has a handful of counts. The rearrangement joins TRBV2 to TRBJ2-7; D perhaps matches TRBD2 (5 bases). The CDR3 is made up of 14 amino acids. CDR1 and CDR2 (germline): SNHLY, FYNNEI. V lost 9 bases, J lost 1 base, and 16 bases lay in between. The CDR3 coding sequence is TGTGCCAGTCATCCCGGGATCCGATCCTACGAGCAGTACTTC. It specifies CASHPGIRSYEQYF. Looking up the rest from reference TRBV2 and TRBJ2-7 gives the full variable domain: EPEVTQTPSHQVTQMGQEVILRCVPISNHLYFYWYRQILGQKVEFLVSFYNNEISEKSEIFDDQFSVERPDGSNFTLKIRSTKLEDSAMYFCASHPGIRSYEQYFGPGTRLTVT.

This clone showed up just a few times. The chain recombines TRBV11-1 with TRBJ1-6, with TRBD1 matching over 8 bases. V shed 5 bases and J 5 bases; nucleotides not matched to a gene: 2. Germline lookup yields CDR1 SGHAT and CDR2 FQDESV (reference sequence). There are 14 residues in the CDR3. The CDR3 loop is CASSRQGNNSPLHF. The CDR3 bases are TGTGCCAGCAGCCGACAGGGGAATAATTCACCCCTCCACTTT.

Only a few counts were recorded for this clone. The gene calls are TRBV5-1 and TRBJ1-6; D perhaps matches TRBD1 (6 bases). The CDR3 runs to 16 residues. The ends were cut back, 3 bases at V and 9 bases at J, with 19 bases in the middle. From germline, CDR1 is SGHRS and CDR2 YFSETQ. CDR3 region: CASSSDPGALGSPLHF. CDR3 in DNA: TGCGCCAGCAGCTCGGACCCAGGGGCCCTGGGTTCACCCCTCCACTTT. The full variable domain, rest sourced from reference TRBV5-1 and TRBJ1-6, is KAGVTQTPRYLIKTRGQQVTLSCSPISGHRSVSWYQQTPGQGLQFLFEYFSETQRNKGNFPGRFSGRQFSNSRSEMNVSTLELGDSALYLCASSSDPGALGSPLHFGNGTRLTVT.

The CDR3 bases are TGTGCCAGCAGTTCATTAAGAGGACAGCTCAATCAGCCCCAGCATTTT. It codes for CASSSLRGQLNQPQHF. V is TRBV6-2 or TRBV6-3 and J is TRBJ1-5; TRBD1 is a possible D gene (6 bases). V was clipped by 4 bases and J by 3 bases, with 16 bases between them. This CDR3 region has 16 residues. CDR1 MNHEY and CDR2 SVGEGT come from the germline V gene.

CDR3 DNA sequence: TGTGCCAGCAGTCGACAGGGGCAGGGCTACACCTTC. It codes for CASSRQGQGYTF. The chain recombines TRBV6-5 with TRBJ1-2; TRBD1 matches 8 bases. Unmatched junction bases numbered 4, after V lost 5 bases and J lost 8 bases. Germline loops: CDR1 MNHEY, CDR2 SVGAGI. The CDR3 length is 12 residues.

As concerns this clone: Distinct nucleotide sequences in the sample also encode this CDR3. The V gene is TRBV11-2, the J gene TRBJ2-3, with a possible D match to TRBD2 (7 bases). Trimming pared 0 bases from V and 5 bases from J, leaving 15 bases between. This CDR3 has 16 amino acids. From germline, CDR1 is SGHAT and CDR2 FQNNGV. CDR3 loop: CASSLEGRGGLDTQYF. The CDR3 region has the DNA TGTGCCAGCAGCTTAGAGGGGAGGGGGGGGCTAGATACGCAGTATTTT.

The CDR3 sequence: CATSEDYPTAGQYF. The CDR3 nucleotides read TGTGCCACCAGTGAAGACTATCCCACCGCGGGGCAGTATTTT. This sequence joins TRBV24-1 and TRBJ2-3, with D perhaps matching TRBD2 (5 bases). V lost 4 bases and J lost 11, with 18 bases in between. Germline CDR1 reads KGHDR; CDR2 reads SFDVKD. The CDR3 runs to 14 residues.

This clone was counted a few times. The V and J genes are TRBV29-1 and TRBJ2-1; 11 positions agree with TRBD2. This CDR3 contains 15 residues. Germline assignment: CDR1 SQVTM and CDR2 ANQGSEA. V lost 4 bases and J lost 7; bases outside the gene matches: 9. The CDR3 here is CSVGFSGGASNEQFF. CDR3 nucleotide sequence: TGCAGCGTTGGCTTTAGCGGGGGGGCCTCTAATGAGCAGTTCTTC.

The rearrangement joins TRBV5-1 to TRBJ1-2; 10 positions agree with TRBD1. J gave up 0 bases and V 1 base, and 3 bases lay outside the gene matches. This CDR3 region has 16 residues. Per germline, CDR1 SGHRS and CDR2 YFSETQ. The chain's CDR3 is CASSLSGTGANYGYTF. The DNA of the CDR3 is TGCGCCAGCAGCTTGTCCGGGACAGGGGCTAACTATGGCTACACCTTC.

The chain has TRBV7-3 and TRBJ1-4, with D possibly matching TRBD1 (6 bases). CDR3 length equals 13 residues. Germline-derived CDR1 and CDR2 are SGHTA and FQGTGA. Trimming stripped 5 bases from V and 5 bases from J, with 9 bases between. CDR3 loop: CASSRTENEKLFF. The DNA for the CDR3 is TGTGCCAGCAGCCGGACAGAAAATGAAAAACTGTTTTTT.

The chain is built from TRBV29-1 and TRBJ1-4; D may be TRBD1 (5 bases). V shed 1 base and J shed 6 bases, with 15 bases lying between them. The CDR3 contains 15 residues. Germline V gene lookup returns CDR1 SQVTM and CDR2 ANQGSEA. The CDR3 DNA follows: TGCAGCGTTGAAGGGCCCCGGGGGAGGGATGAAAAACTGTTTTTT. Protein: CSVEGPRGRDEKLFF.